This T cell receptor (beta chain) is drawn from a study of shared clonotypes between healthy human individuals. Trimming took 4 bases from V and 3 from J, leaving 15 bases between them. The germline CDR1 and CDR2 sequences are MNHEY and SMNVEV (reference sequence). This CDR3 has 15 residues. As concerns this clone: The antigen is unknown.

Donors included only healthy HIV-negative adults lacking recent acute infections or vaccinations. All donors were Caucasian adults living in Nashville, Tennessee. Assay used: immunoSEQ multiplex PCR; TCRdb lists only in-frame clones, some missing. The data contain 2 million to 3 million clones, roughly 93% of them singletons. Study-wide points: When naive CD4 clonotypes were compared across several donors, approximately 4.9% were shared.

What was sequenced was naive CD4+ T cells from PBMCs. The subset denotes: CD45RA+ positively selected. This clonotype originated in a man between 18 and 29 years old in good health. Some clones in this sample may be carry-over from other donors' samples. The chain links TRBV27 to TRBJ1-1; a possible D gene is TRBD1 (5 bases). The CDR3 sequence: CASSSVGWGDTEAFF. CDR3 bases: TGTGCCAGCAGTTCCGTCGGCTGGGGGGACACTGAAGCTTTCTTT.